These 23 T cell receptor beta chains were sequenced from one sample in a study of blood T cell repertoires in COVID-19. The repertoire was sequenced with immunoSEQ multiplex PCR; TCRdb's copy has only in-frame clones and lacks some. The sample lists under 250,000 clones; around 90% were seen once. The sample comprised peripheral blood. These receptors were taken from a man in his thirties or forties with COVID-19, enrolled during active disease.

This clone appeared a single time. V is TRBV7-3 and J is TRBJ2-7; 8 bases align to TRBD1. The CDR3 covers 15 residues. Germline V CDR1 and CDR2: SGHTA, FQGTGA. The V segment lost 1 base and the J segment 1 base; nucleotides outside the gene matches: 3. In DNA form, the CDR3 reads TGTGCCAGCAGCTTAATGGGGACAGGTTCCTACGAGCAGTACTTC. Protein product: CASSLMGTGSYEQYF.

This sequence joins TRBV4-1 and TRBJ2-2; TRBD1 agrees at 9 bases. Looked up from germline, CDR1 is MGHRA and CDR2 is YSYEKL. The CDR3 extends over 17 amino acids. Trimming cost V 0 bases and J 3 bases; bases outside gene matches: 5. CDR3 in amino acids: CASSQEIWDRDTGELFF. DNA for the CDR3: TGCGCCAGCAGCCAAGAGATTTGGGACAGGGACACCGGGGAGCTGTTTTTT.

The chain is built from TRBV5-4 and TRBJ2-2, with 8 bases identical to TRBD1. This CDR3 is built from 15 residues. The V and J ends lost 2 bases and 4 bases, in that order; junction bases with no gene match: 4. The germline CDR1 and CDR2 sequences are SGHNT and YYREEE (reference sequence). Here the CDR3 reads CASSFDRGGTGELFF. The CDR3, as DNA: TGTGCCAGCAGCTTTGACAGGGGCGGCACCGGGGAGCTGTTTTTT.

CDR3 nucleotide sequence: TGTGCCAGCAGCTCTTCGAGGGGGCGGTCGAATCAGCCCCAGCATTTT. This translates into CASSSSRGRSNQPQHF. J is TRBJ1-5 and V is TRBV7-9, with 7 bases fitting TRBD1. The CDR3 totals 16 residues. V trimming: 4 bases; J trimming: 4 bases; junction bases outside the gene matches: 10. Germline V lookup: CDR1 SEHNR, CDR2 FQNEAQ (reference sequence).

The gene calls are TRBV28 and TRBJ2-1; 8 positions match TRBD1. CDR1 and CDR2 from the germline V gene are MDHEN and SYDVKM. The CDR3 runs 16 residues. V trimming: 3 bases; J trimming: 1 base; junction bases outside the gene matches: 5. The CDR3 spells CASSFPTGGSYNEQFF. CDR3 DNA: TGTGCCAGCAGTTTCCCCACAGGGGGGTCCTACAATGAGCAGTTCTTC.

The chain recombines TRBV5-1 with TRBJ2-7; D is perhaps TRBD2 (5 bases). CDR3 length equals 16 residues. Trimming took off 0 bases at V and 5 bases at J, with 18 bases between the two ends. From germline, CDR1 is SGHRS and CDR2 YFSETQ. The CDR3 here is CASSLDQIGARDEQYF. CDR3 sequence (DNA): TGCGCCAGCAGCTTGGACCAAATAGGCGCGCGGGACGAGCAGTACTTC.

The genes are TRBV6-5 and TRBJ1-2; possibly TRBD1 for D (5 bases). The ends were cut back, 3 bases at V and 4 bases at J, with 18 bases in the middle. The CDR3 is made up of 16 amino acids. From germline, CDR1 is MNHEY and CDR2 SVGAGI. The CDR3 DNA follows: TGTGCCAGCAGTTATTCGACCCGGGCGGGGGGCTATGGCTACACCTTC. It codes for CASSYSTRAGGYGYTF.

CDR3 protein: CASSQIQGRRTDTQYF. The CDR3 DNA sequence: TGCGCCAGCAGCCAAATACAGGGGAGACGCACAGATACGCAGTATTTT. The chain carries TRBV4-1 and TRBJ2-3; 7 bases are shared with TRBD1. Germline assignment: CDR1 MGHRA and CDR2 YSYEKL. The CDR3 loop spans 16 amino acids. Unmatched junction bases numbered 6, after V lost 2 bases and J lost 1 base.

The chain employs TRBV6-1 and TRBJ2-3; D may be TRBD2 (6 bases). Germline CDR1 is MNHNS and CDR2 is SASEGT. Trimming shortened V by 1 base and J by 7 bases, and 21 bases separated the two germline ends. This CDR3 is built from 17 residues. Here the CDR3 reads CASSEVVGSTEGHTQYF. CDR3 in DNA: TGTGCCAGCAGTGAAGTTGTGGGCTCAACGGAGGGGCATACGCAGTATTTT.

The chain couples TRBV6-5 to TRBJ1-1, with 8 bases aligning to TRBD1. J was trimmed by 1 base and V by 6 bases; bases with no gene match: 7. CDR3 length equals 15 residues. The germline gives CDR1 MNHEY, CDR2 SVGAGI. In nucleotides, the CDR3 is TGTGCCAGCAGGCCCGGACAGGGCTCGAACACTGAAGCTTTCTTT. Translation gives CASRPGQGSNTEAFF.

This chain joins TRBV9 and TRBJ2-3, with D possibly being TRBD2 (7 bases). This CDR3 spans 15 amino acids. CDR1 is SGDLS and CDR2 is YYNGEE in the germline V gene. The V and J ends lost 0 bases and 2 bases respectively, with 10 bases between them. CDR3 in DNA: TGTGCCAGCAGCGTAGTCGGGGGGCTCACAGATACGCAGTATTTT. Residues: CASSVVGGLTDTQYF.

The chain couples TRBV11-2 to TRBJ2-3; maybe TRBD2 (6 bases). This CDR3 is 16 amino acids long. Trimming stripped 4 bases from V and 0 bases from J, with 14 bases between. CDR1 and CDR2 from the germline V gene are SGHAT and FQNNGV. Here the CDR3 reads CASSSISGTSTDTQYF. In DNA form, the CDR3 reads TGTGCCAGCAGCTCGATATCGGGGACTAGCACAGATACGCAGTATTTT.

The rearrangement links TRBV24-1 to TRBJ2-2; 9 nucleotides align to TRBD1. V was pared by 3 bases and J by 5 bases, with 12 bases of the junction left unmatched. The germline V gene has CDR1 KGHDR and CDR2 SFDVKD. The CDR3 is 18 amino acids. Here the CDR3 DNA reads TGTGCCACCAGTGATCCGGCTACACAGGGGGCCGGGACCGGGGAGCTGTTTTTT. Protein sequence: CATSDPATQGAGTGELFF.

The chain uses TRBV3-1 (or the pseudogene TRBV3-2) and TRBJ1-1, with 9 bases fitting TRBD1. Germline CDR1 reads LGHDT; CDR2 reads YNNKEL (reference sequence). This CDR3 contains 14 residues. The V segment lost 6 bases and the J segment 1 base; nucleotides outside the gene matches: 3. CDR3 in DNA: TGTGCCAGCAGGGTACAGGGGGCGAACACTGAAGCTTTCTTT. This gives the protein CASRVQGANTEAFF.

The V call is TRBV4-2, the J call TRBJ1-2; TRBD1 might be the D (5 bases). In germline, CDR1 is LGHNA, CDR2 YNFKEQ. V was trimmed by 4 bases and J by 3 bases, leaving 18 bases between them. The CDR3 spans 16 residues. The CDR3, as DNA: TGTGCCAGCAGCCGCCCGACGGGAGGGGTGGACTATGGCTACACCTTC. Protein sequence: CASSRPTGGVDYGYTF.

V and J are TRBV19 and TRBJ1-2; D is undetermined. Trimming shortened V by 3 bases and J by 4 bases, and 9 bases separated the two germline ends. CDR1 LNHDA and CDR2 SQIVND come from the germline V gene (reference sequence). There are 13 residues in the CDR3. The CDR3 region has the DNA TGTGCCAGTAGTATCCCCACGGGCTATGGCTACACCTTC. This translates into CASSIPTGYGYTF.

The V and J genes are TRBV18 and TRBJ1-2, with 10 bases fitting TRBD1. Unmatched junction bases numbered 6, after V lost 0 bases and J lost 5 bases. The germline V gene encodes CDR1 KGHSH and CDR2 LQKENI. The CDR3 loop spans 16 amino acids. The CDR3 DNA reads as TGTGCCAGCTCACCACCGGCGACAGGGGGCACATATGGCTACACCTTC. This codes for CASSPPATGGTYGYTF.

The chain combines TRBV6-5 with TRBJ1-6; D not resolved. CDR1 and CDR2 (germline): MNHEY, SVGAGI. Trimming cost V 0 bases and J 6 bases, with 9 bases left between them. This CDR3 is built from 15 residues. CDR3 residues: CASSYSAGGNSPLHF. The DNA of the CDR3 is TGTGCCAGCAGTTACTCGGCAGGAGGTAATTCACCCCTCCACTTT.

This chain uses TRBV7-6 with TRBJ2-7; 8 bases match TRBD2. Germline V gives CDR1 SGHVS, CDR2 FNYEAQ. This CDR3 is built from 15 residues. Germline trimming cut 0 bases from V and 0 bases from J; bases unmatched to any gene: 1. CDR3 nucleotides: TGTGCCAGCAGCTTAGCGGCGGGGGGCTCCTACGAGCAGTACTTC. It codes for CASSLAAGGSYEQYF.

This chain joins TRBV11-3 and TRBJ2-4; D is possibly TRBD1 (5 bases). The germline V and J ends were trimmed by 1 base and 0 bases, with 19 bases remaining between them. The CDR3 is made up of 19 amino acids. Germline lookup yields CDR1 SGHNT and CDR2 YENEEA. CDR3 sequence reads: CASSLADRKRPLAKNIQYF. CDR3 sequence (DNA): TGTGCCAGCAGCTTAGCTGACAGAAAGCGACCCCTAGCCAAAAACATTCAGTACTTC. Drawing the rest from reference TRBV11-3 and TRBJ2-4, the complete variable domain is EAGVVQSPRYKIIEKKQPVAFWCNPISGHNTLYWYLQNLGQGPELLIRYENEEAVDDSQLPKDRFSAERLKGVDSTLKIQPAELGDSAVYLCASSLADRKRPLAKNIQYFGAGTRLSVL.

The chain combines TRBV5-6 with TRBJ1-3; the match to TRBD1 covers 9 bases. Germline trimming cut 4 bases from V and 0 bases from J; bases unmatched to any gene: 5. Per the germline V gene, CDR1 is SGHDT and CDR2 is YYEEEE. The CDR3 contains 16 residues. CDR3 nucleotides: TGTGCCAGCAGCACGGGACAGGGAGTCTCTGGAAACACCATATATTTT. Its protein product is CASSTGQGVSGNTIYF. Full variable domain (missing parts from reference TRBV5-6 and TRBJ1-3): DAGVTQSPTHLIKTRGQQVTLRCSPKSGHDTVSWYQQALGQGPQFIFQYYEEEERQRGNFPDRFSGHQFPNYSSELNVNALLLGDSALYLCASSTGQGVSGNTIYFGEGSWLTVV.

CDR3 sequence: CASSLTGPSNTEAFF. As DNA, the CDR3 is TGCGCCAGCAGTTTGACAGGGCCCTCGAACACTGAAGCTTTCTTT. The chain is built from TRBV5-1 and TRBJ1-1; 7 bases are shared with TRBD1. The CDR3 contains 15 residues. From germline, CDR1 is SGHRS and CDR2 YFSETQ. V was pared by 5 bases and J by 1 base, with 8 bases of the junction left unmatched.

The V and J genes are TRBV12-5 and TRBJ2-7; no clear D. This CDR3 is 13 amino acids long. The V end was cut by 7 bases, the J end by 3 bases, with 13 bases between. Germline values: CDR1 LGHNT, CDR2 FRNRAP. The CDR3 sequence is CASAPSRVYEQYF. The CDR3 coding sequence is TGTGCTAGTGCTCCAAGTCGAGTCTACGAGCAGTACTTC.